Shown below are 27 T cell receptor beta chains from a single sample sequenced in a study of shared clonotypes between healthy human individuals. Naive CD8 cells were CD45RO-negative, positively selected for CCR7, excluding terminally differentiated effector memory CD45RA+ cells. Only in-frame clones appear in the TCRdb table, and some are missing; sequencing was by immunoSEQ multiplex PCR. The profile shows about 580,000 clones, 98% of them singletons. Sequencing was performed on naive CD8+ T cells sorted from blood. The origin of the receptors is a man aged 30-40 years in good health.

The chain joins TRBV19 to TRBJ1-1; D is unclear. This CDR3 is built from 13 residues. V lost 5 bases and J 0 bases, leaving 7 bases between the germline ends. Germline CDR1 is LNHDA and CDR2 is SQIVND (reference sequence). In DNA form, the CDR3 reads TGTGCCAGTAGTGGACGCATGAACACTGAAGCTTTCTTT. Amino acid sequence: CASSGRMNTEAFF.

The rearrangement joins TRBV9 to TRBJ2-3; possibly TRBD1 for D (6 bases). There are 18 residues in the CDR3. Per germline, CDR1 SGDLS and CDR2 YYNGEE. The V gene lost 0 bases and the J gene lost 4 bases, with 21 bases spanning the gap. CDR3 amino acids: CASSVGPQQGTLADTQYF. CDR3 in DNA: TGTGCCAGCAGCGTAGGACCCCAACAGGGAACACTAGCAGATACGCAGTATTTT.

The chain couples TRBV4-2 to TRBJ1-5, with D perhaps matching TRBD1 (5 bases). The germline V gene has CDR1 LGHNA and CDR2 YNFKEQ. Deletions cut 1 base from V and 9 bases from J, with 16 bases between. There are 15 residues in the CDR3. As DNA, the CDR3 is TGTGCCAGCAGCCAAGGCAGGGTCGCCGGAGGGCCCCAGCATTTT. The encoded protein is CASSQGRVAGGPQHF.

The chain links TRBV6-1 to TRBJ2-5; possible D gene TRBD1, 7 bases. V was shortened by 0 bases and J by 6 bases, with 14 bases between the two germline ends. The germline V gene has CDR1 MNHNS and CDR2 SASEGT. The CDR3 consists of 15 residues. The CDR3 protein is CASSEADAGGKTQYF. CDR3 nucleotides: TGTGCCAGCAGTGAAGCGGATGCAGGGGGGAAGACCCAGTACTTC.

This clone showed up just once. The chain employs TRBV27 and TRBJ2-7, with D unclear. This CDR3 region has 14 residues. The germline gives CDR1 MNHEY, CDR2 SMNVEV (reference sequence). Trimming took 0 bases from V and 3 from J, leaving 9 bases between them. The CDR3: CASSLSISGYEQYF. CDR3 nucleotide sequence: TGTGCCAGCAGTTTATCTATCTCGGGCTACGAGCAGTACTTC.

The chain carries TRBV29-1 and TRBJ2-3; D remains unclear. This CDR3 is built from 15 residues. Deletions cut 4 bases from V and 1 base from J, with 15 bases between. The germline gives CDR1 SQVTM, CDR2 ANQGSEA. The CDR3 sequence: CSVVTSTPRTDTQYF. DNA of the CDR3: TGCAGCGTTGTCACCTCCACCCCTCGCACAGATACGCAGTATTTT.

The chain combines TRBV15 with TRBJ2-7, with TRBD2 matching over 11 bases. CDR1 is LNHNV, CDR2 YYDKDF, per germline (reference sequence). J was trimmed by 2 bases and V by 2 bases; bases with no gene match: 2. The CDR3 loop spans 15 amino acids. CDR3 coding DNA: TGTGCCACCAGCAGACGACTAGCGGGAACCTACGAGCAGTACTTC. Translated, it gives CATSRRLAGTYEQYF.

This sequence joins TRBV7-9 and TRBJ2-3, with D possibly being TRBD1 (6 bases). The CDR3 extends over 17 amino acids. V was trimmed by 5 bases and J by 2 bases, leaving 20 bases between them. Germline V CDR1 and CDR2: SEHNR, FQNEAQ (reference sequence). Here the CDR3 DNA reads TGTGCCAGCAGCCCCGTACGCCCGGGACAACTCACAGATACGCAGTATTTT. Its protein product is CASSPVRPGQLTDTQYF.

This chain connects TRBV14 to TRBJ2-3, with a tentative D call TRBD1 (6 bases). The V end lost 5 bases, the J end lost 2 bases, and 20 bases lay between the germline ends. Germline loops: CDR1 SGHDN, CDR2 FVKESK. There are 17 residues in the CDR3. The CDR3 nucleotides read TGTGCCAGCAGCTTTTTCCGGGACACCGCTTTCACAGATACGCAGTATTTT. It yields the protein CASSFFRDTAFTDTQYF. The whole variable domain, remainder taken from reference TRBV14 and TRBJ2-3, is EAGVTQFPSHSVIEKGQTVTLRCDPISGHDNLYWYRRVMGKEIKFLLHFVKESKQDESGMPNNRFLAERTGGTYSTLKVQPAELEDSGVYFCASSFFRDTAFTDTQYFGPGTRLTVL.

J is TRBJ1-2 and V is TRBV30; no reliable D call. In germline, CDR1 is GTSNPN, CDR2 SVGIG (reference sequence). The germline V and J ends were trimmed by 0 bases and 2 bases, with 13 bases remaining between them. The CDR3 has 15 residues. The CDR3 bases are TGTGCCTGGAGTGTTGTCCAGAGGCTCAACTATGGCTACACCTTC. Its protein product is CAWSVVQRLNYGYTF.

About this clone itself: The same CDR3 arises from other DNA sequences in this sample as well. V usage is TRBV10-1 and J usage is TRBJ2-3; D remains ambiguous. Germline V gene lookup returns CDR1 WNHNN and CDR2 SYGVQD (reference sequence). V lost 2 bases and J lost 3, with 3 bases in between. There are 12 residues in the CDR3. CDR3 loop: CASSEGTDTQYF. The CDR3 nucleotides read TGCGCCAGCAGTGAGGGAACAGATACGCAGTATTTT.

The chain joins TRBV13 to TRBJ2-2; 7 nucleotides agree with TRBD1. CDR3 size: 17 residues. The germline V gene has CDR1 PRHDT and CDR2 FYEKMQ (reference sequence). J lost 5 bases, V lost 5 bases, and 14 bases had no gene match. CDR3: CASSHETGPSGTGELFF. For the CDR3, the DNA is TGTGCCAGCAGCCACGAGACAGGGCCATCGGGGACCGGGGAGCTGTTTTTT.

The chain employs TRBV5-4 and TRBJ2-5, with TRBD1 identical over 7 bases. This CDR3 is 15 amino acids long. J lost 2 bases, V lost 2 bases, and 6 bases had no gene match. CDR1 is SGHNT and CDR2 is YYREEE in the germline V gene (reference sequence). CDR3: CASSFVGTAQETQYF. The CDR3 DNA sequence: TGTGCCAGCAGCTTCGTCGGGACAGCTCAAGAGACCCAGTACTTC. The whole variable domain, filled in from reference TRBV5-4 and TRBJ2-5, reads ETGVTQSPTHLIKTRGQQVTLRCSSQSGHNTVSWYQQALGQGPQFIFQYYREEENGRGNFPPRFSGLQFPNYSSELNVNALELDDSALYLCASSFVGTAQETQYFGPGTRLLVL.

In its sample, this clone was seen once. The rearrangement links TRBV4-1 to TRBJ2-1; TRBD2 is a possible D gene (5 bases). V gave up 4 bases and J gave up 9 bases, with 13 bases separating them. The CDR3 has 13 residues. Germline V CDR1 and CDR2: MGHRA, YSYEKL. The CDR3, as DNA: TGCGCCAGCAGCCTGGGGAGATTCGGTGAGCAGTTCTTC. Its translation is CASSLGRFGEQFF.

The V call is TRBV10-1, the J call TRBJ2-7; 7 nucleotides agree with TRBD1. CDR1 is WNHNN and CDR2 is SYGVQD in the germline V gene (reference sequence). Germline trimming cut 2 bases from V and 2 bases from J; bases unmatched to any gene: 6. CDR3 length: 15 amino acids. The CDR3 spells CASSEVGQETYEQYF. DNA for the CDR3: TGCGCCAGCAGTGAGGTTGGACAGGAGACCTACGAGCAGTACTTC.

The chain uses TRBV5-1 and TRBJ2-7, with D tentatively TRBD2 (6 bases). CDR1 is SGHRS, CDR2 YFSETQ, per germline. CDR3 length: 15 amino acids. The V end was cut by 0 bases, the J end by 3 bases, with 13 bases between. The CDR3 nucleotides are TGCGCCAGCAGCTTGGCGCGGGGATTGCTCTACGAGCAGTACTTC. Translation: CASSLARGLLYEQYF. Complete variable domain (other parts from reference TRBV5-1 and TRBJ2-7): KAGVTQTPRYLIKTRGQQVTLSCSPISGHRSVSWYQQTPGQGLQFLFEYFSETQRNKGNFPGRFSGRQFSNSRSEMNVSTLELGDSALYLCASSLARGLLYEQYFGPGTRLTVT.

In this sample, this clone turned up once. The V gene is TRBV5-4, the J gene TRBJ2-7; 7 bases are a match to TRBD1. The CDR3 consists of 14 residues. Trimming took 2 bases from V and 2 from J; bases not matched to a gene: 4. Germline CDR1 reads SGHNT; CDR2 reads YYREEE (reference sequence). The CDR3 loop reads CASSFPGTAYEQYF. The CDR3 DNA sequence: TGTGCCAGCAGCTTCCCCGGGACAGCCTACGAGCAGTACTTC.

Worth noting for this clone: Other DNA sequences in the same sample also yield this CDR3. This rearrangement joins TRBV7-9 to TRBJ2-1; D perhaps matches TRBD1 (5 bases). This CDR3 is built from 12 residues. CDR1 is SEHNR, CDR2 FQNEAQ, per germline (reference sequence). Trimming took 2 bases from V and 7 from J, leaving 6 bases between them. The CDR3 DNA sequence: TGTGCCAGCAGCTTATCAGGGAATGAGCAGTTCTTC. Translating gives CASSLSGNEQFF.

The chain combines TRBV2 with TRBJ2-5, with 7 bases identical to TRBD2. The CDR3 is 15 residues long. Germline V lookup: CDR1 SNHLY, CDR2 FYNNEI. Unmatched junction bases numbered 7, after V lost 4 bases and J lost 2 bases. The CDR3 DNA is TGTGCCAGCAGTGCCGGGGCTAGCGGACAAGAGACCCAGTACTTC. Translation gives CASSAGASGQETQYF. The whole variable domain, remainder taken from reference TRBV2 and TRBJ2-5, is EPEVTQTPSHQVTQMGQEVILRCVPISNHLYFYWYRQILGQKVEFLVSFYNNEISEKSEIFDDQFSVERPDGSNFTLKIRSTKLEDSAMYFCASSAGASGQETQYFGPGTRLLVL.

The chain has TRBV6-4 and TRBJ2-2, with D perhaps TRBD2 (6 bases). The CDR3 is made up of 15 amino acids. CDR1 is MRHNA and CDR2 is SNTAGT in the germline V gene. The V gene lost 3 bases and the J gene lost 3 bases, with 11 bases spanning the gap. The CDR3: CASSEEGFDTGELFF. The CDR3 bases are TGTGCCAGCAGTGAGGAGGGATTTGACACCGGGGAGCTGTTTTTT.

The gene calls are TRBV9 and TRBJ1-2; 10 nucleotides line up with TRBD1. After removal of 3 bases from V and 6 bases from J, the junction contained 8 bases not matched to a gene. Germline CDR1 reads SGDLS; CDR2 reads YYNGEE. The CDR3 contains 15 residues. For the CDR3, the DNA is TGTGCCAGCAGCGAGGGATCGGACAGGGGGAATGGCTACACCTTC. Translation gives CASSEGSDRGNGYTF.

The rearrangement links TRBV9 to TRBJ2-7; TRBD2 matches 10 bases. The length of the CDR3 is 15 residues. With V trimmed by 2 bases and J by 7 bases, 9 bases remained unmatched. CDR1 is SGDLS, CDR2 YYNGEE, per germline. CDR3 nucleotides: TGTGCCAGCAGCGTTTGGGCTAGCGGGAGTTCGGAGCAGTACTTC. It specifies CASSVWASGSSEQYF.

The chain is built from TRBV5-6 and TRBJ2-2; 10 bases are a match to TRBD1. Per the germline V gene, CDR1 is SGHDT and CDR2 is YYEEEE. This CDR3 spans 16 amino acids. The V segment lost 4 bases and the J segment 7 bases; nucleotides outside the gene matches: 10. The DNA for the CDR3 is TGTGCCAGCAGCGGGTGGGACAGGGGAGAAGACGGGGAGCTGTTTTTT. This translates into CASSGWDRGEDGELFF.

V and J are TRBV9 and TRBJ2-1; 10 bases align to TRBD1. This CDR3 comprises 15 residues. Trimming removed 0 bases from V and 6 bases from J; junction bases left unmatched: 3. Germline-derived CDR1 and CDR2 are SGDLS and YYNGEE. DNA for the CDR3: TGTGCCAGCAGCGTAGGGGACAGGGGTTTCAATGAGCAGTTCTTC. Translated, it gives CASSVGDRGFNEQFF.

J is TRBJ2-7 and V is TRBV7-8; 12 bases match TRBD2. The CDR3 is 17 residues long. J gave up 2 bases and V 5 bases, and 10 bases lay outside the gene matches. The V gene's germline CDR1 is SGHVS and CDR2 FQNEAQ. The CDR3 reads CASSPGLAGPLAYEQYF. As DNA, the CDR3 is TGTGCCAGCAGCCCCGGACTAGCGGGACCGCTCGCCTACGAGCAGTACTTC. The full variable domain, rest sourced from reference TRBV7-8 and TRBJ2-7, is GAGVSQSPRYKVAKRGQDVALRCDPISGHVSLFWYQQALGQGPEFLTYFQNEAQLDKSGLPSDRFFAERPEGSVSTLKIQRTQQEDSAVYLCASSPGLAGPLAYEQYFGPGTRLTVT.

The chain has TRBV4-1 and TRBJ2-7, with D possibly TRBD1 on 6 matching bases. The CDR3 is 14 residues long. CDR1 is MGHRA and CDR2 is YSYEKL in the germline V gene. V lost 3 bases and J 6 bases, leaving 15 bases between the germline ends. The CDR3 DNA reads TGCGCCAGCAGCCAGCTGGACAGTTTCGGCGAGCAGTACTTC. Translation: CASSQLDSFGEQYF.

The gene calls are TRBV7-9 and TRBJ2-7; D gene uncertain. The CDR3 is made up of 14 amino acids. Trimming left V 4 bases short and J 6 bases short, with 16 bases between. Germline CDR1 reads SEHNR; CDR2 reads FQNEAQ (reference sequence). CDR3 sequence: CASSSPNSASEQYF. DNA of the CDR3: TGTGCCAGCAGCTCCCCAAATTCGGCGTCCGAGCAGTACTTC.